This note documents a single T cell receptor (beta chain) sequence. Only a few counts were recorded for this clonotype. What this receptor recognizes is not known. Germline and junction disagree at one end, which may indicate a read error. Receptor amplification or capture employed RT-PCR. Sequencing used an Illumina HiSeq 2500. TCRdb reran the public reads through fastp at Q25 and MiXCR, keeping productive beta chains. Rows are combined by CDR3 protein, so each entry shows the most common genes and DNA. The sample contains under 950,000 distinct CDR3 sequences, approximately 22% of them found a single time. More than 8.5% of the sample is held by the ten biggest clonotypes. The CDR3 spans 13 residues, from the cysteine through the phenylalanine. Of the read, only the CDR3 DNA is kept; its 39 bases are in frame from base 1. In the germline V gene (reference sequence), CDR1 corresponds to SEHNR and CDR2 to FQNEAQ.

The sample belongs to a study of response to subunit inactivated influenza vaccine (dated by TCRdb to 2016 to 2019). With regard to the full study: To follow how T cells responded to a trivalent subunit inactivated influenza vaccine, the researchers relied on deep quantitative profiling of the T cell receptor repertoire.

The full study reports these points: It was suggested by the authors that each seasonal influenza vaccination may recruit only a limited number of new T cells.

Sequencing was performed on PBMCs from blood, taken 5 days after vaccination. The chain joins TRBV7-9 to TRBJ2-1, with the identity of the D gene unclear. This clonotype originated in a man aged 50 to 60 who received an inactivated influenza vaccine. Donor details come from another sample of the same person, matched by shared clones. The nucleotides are TGTGCCAGCAGCTTAGTTTCGTCCGGGCCCCCAACCTTC. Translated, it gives CASSLVSSGPPTF.